The next 5 T cell receptor beta chains were all read from a single sample in a study of radiation and T cells in renal cell carcinoma. Time point denoted: blood 4 weeks post-SBRT, at nephrectomy. The treatment is: 15 Gy SBRT to primary tumor, nephrectomy 4 weeks later. Using immunoSEQ multiplex PCR, the repertoire was profiled, and TCRdb retains in-frame clones only, with some absent. The sample carries tens of thousands of clones, 60% to 85% recorded once. This sample comprised blood, obtained from a patient whose treatment included radiotherapy and nephrectomy. These TCRs come from a man aged 55 to 70 with renal cell carcinoma.

The V call is TRBV27, the J call TRBJ2-5, with D possibly called TRBD1 or TRBD2 (5 bases each). The V end lost 5 bases, the J end lost 4 bases, and 20 bases lay between the germline ends. The germline V gene encodes CDR1 MNHEY and CDR2 SMNVEV (reference sequence). There are 16 residues in the CDR3. The CDR3 region has the DNA TGTGCCAGCAGTCCCGTCTCTGTCGGGACGGGAGAGACCCAGTACTTC. Protein product: CASSPVSVGTGETQYF.

This chain's CDR3 is CASSIPQGGNTIYF. The CDR3, as DNA: TGTGCCAGCAGCATCCCACAGGGTGGGAACACCATATATTTT. The chain recombines TRBV7-9 with TRBJ1-3; perhaps TRBD1 as D (6 bases). The germline V gene has CDR1 SEHNR and CDR2 FQNEAQ (reference sequence). The length of the CDR3 is 14 residues. Trimming cost V 5 bases and J 7 bases, with 15 bases left between them.

The chain links TRBV4-1 to TRBJ1-2, with D unresolved. Germline V gene sequence: CDR1 MGHRA, CDR2 YSYEKL. Trimming took off 1 base at V and 8 bases at J, with 20 bases between the two ends. This CDR3 is 16 amino acids long. CDR3 region: CASSQGRTETTAGYTF. The CDR3 DNA reads as TGCGCCAGCAGCCAAGGGCGGACGGAAACCACCGCGGGCTACACCTTC.

The chain employs TRBV2 and TRBJ1-2; TRBD1 matches at 7 bases. The V gene's germline CDR1 is SNHLY and CDR2 FYNNEI. The junction had 11 bases not matched to a gene; V was cut back by 6 bases and J by 4 bases. The CDR3 length is 15 residues. CDR3 sequence (DNA): TGTGCCAGCAGGAAAGGGGGCGATCCTGCCTATGGCTACACCTTC. This encodes CASRKGGDPAYGYTF. Full variable domain (missing parts from reference TRBV2 and TRBJ1-2): EPEVTQTPSHQVTQMGQEVILRCVPISNHLYFYWYRQILGQKVEFLVSFYNNEISEKSEIFDDQFSVERPDGSNFTLKIRSTKLEDSAMYFCASRKGGDPAYGYTFGSGTRLTVV.

The chain combines TRBV5-1 with TRBJ2-1; no clear D gene. Germline V gene data show CDR1 as SGHRS and CDR2 as YFSETQ. The V and J ends lost 0 bases and 5 bases respectively, with 9 bases between them. The CDR3 extends over 14 amino acids. CDR3 loop: CASSLAGGDNEQFF. For the CDR3, the DNA is TGCGCCAGCAGCTTGGCGGGTGGGGACAATGAGCAGTTCTTC.